This T cell receptor beta chain appears in the sequencing data of a study of CD8+ T cells in alopecia areata (dated by TCRdb to between 2018 and 2020). Background for the entire study: Treated patients were enrolled in an open-label pilot trial of oral tofacitinib at 5 to 10 mg twice daily for moderate-to-severe alopecia areata. Patients received tofacitinib for 6 to 18 months and were then followed off drug for 6 months to check for delayed response and recurrence. In treated patients, disease severity was measured using the SALT score, which gives the percentage of scalp surface area affected. To study T cell clonal expansion in alopecia areata, the researchers applied high-throughput TCRbeta sequencing to both the C3H/HeJ mouse model and human patients. On the human side, TCRbeta sequencing was run on scalp tissue and on sorted CD4+ and CD8+ peripheral blood T cells from healthy controls and from alopecia areata patients with either patchy or totalis/universalis disease. Biopsies were taken from tofacitinib-treated patients at baseline and again at 4 and 24 weeks into treatment, and several of those patients also had a later scalp biopsy. Clonality in the scalp was compared among normal scalp (n=4), patchy alopecia areata scalp (n=8), and alopecia totalis/universalis scalp (n=8). RNA was obtained with the PAXgene miRNA kit for fixed scalp, the miRNeasy kit for PBMCs, and the RNeasy kit for mouse skin. TCRbeta CDR3 regions were amplified by immunoSEQ multiplex PCR using 35 Vbeta forward and 13 Jbeta reverse primers. Summary of the overall study and its limitations: Shared TCR sequences between patients were less evident than in mice, which may be partly attributable to HLA diversity in the patient population. Many expanded lesional clones were found to persist in scalp and blood during tofacitinib treatment, and relapse after treatment cessation may be partly explained by this persistence. Because the treated cohort was small and had only one nonresponder, larger studies are needed to examine links between baseline CD8+ expansion and response. Higher clonality and more expanded CD8+ clones were observed in lesional scalp than in normal scalp, particularly in alopecia totalis/universalis, a finding suggestive of antigenic drive. Scalp clonality and the number of expanded CD8+ clones among the top 100 scalp clones were significantly decreased by tofacitinib. Resident alphabeta T cells in normal human skin are also sequenced, complicating scalp TCR repertoire analysis, unlike mouse skin dominated by gammadelta T cells.

This clone came up a few times. The antigen it binds to is not known. Base qualities are not provided; no much larger clone lies one nucleotide away. From the cysteine through the phenylalanine, the CDR3 covers 12 amino acids. CDR3 DNA is the only sequence kept; it has 36 bases, read in frame from the first base. In the germline V gene (reference sequence), CDR1 corresponds to SEHNR and CDR2 to FQNEAQ. The V and J ends are trimmed by 2 bases and 7 bases, leaving 5 bases between them. Receptors were amplified or captured by the immunoSEQ multiplex PCR assay. For TCR sequencing, RNA was extracted from every sample and reverse transcribed into cDNA to serve as template. First-strand cDNA was synthesized using SuperScript III with a 2:1 mix of oligo-dT and random hexamers. A synthetic immune receptor repertoire was used to gauge amplification bias, and whatever bias remained was removed computationally. The study's own analysis went as follows. Raw reads were preprocessed to remove errors, and CDR3 was defined by IMGT conventions from the conserved cysteine to phenylalanine. Clonality was calculated as 1 minus Shannon entropy normalized by log2 of the number of productive unique TCRs. CD4 or CD8 identity of scalp clones was inferred by cross-referencing scalp TCRbeta sequences with sorted blood CD4 and CD8 repertoires. Not all clones reach the TCRdb copy of this immuneACCESS table, which keeps in-frame sequences only. Checked studies attribute under half of the gap to unresolved V genes and leave the rest unexplained. The D gene and trimming were derived from the DNA, and the V and J assignments and clone size from that table. Here the sample has around 21,000 clones; 59% occur a single time. The top ten constitute roughly 8% of the sample.

The time point label of this sample denotes: less than five weeks on oral tofacitinib. The meaning of the sample's treatment or condition label: oral pan-JAK inhibitor, 5-10 mg twice daily. Lesional scalp punch biopsies and peripheral blood were obtained from alopecia areata patients. Human scalp biopsies went straight into PAXgene tissue containers for immediate fixation. The sequence came from a human donor with alopecia areata. Sequencing was performed on skin, taken at week 4, from a patient treated with tofacitinib. The chain is made from TRBV7-9 and TRBJ2-2, and TRBD2 may be the D gene, going by 5 matching bases. The encoded CDR3 is CASSLSGGELFF. Read as DNA, the sequence is TGTGCCAGCAGCTTAAGCGGCGGGGAGCTGTTTTTT.